This TCR beta chain was recovered during a study of post-analysis software for immune sequencing data. Study-wide context: Progressive-relapsing, secondary progressive and relapsing-remitting multiple sclerosis were among the disease courses included. Findings and caveats of the study: A significant reduction in normalized Chao1 diversity was observed in multiple sclerosis patients versus controls. Four or five TRBV segments, TRBV5-6, TRBV5-1 and TRBV20-1 among them, were found more frequent in patients than controls. Strong co-clustering by F measure was seen for same-batch samples.

Unique molecular identifiers were present in the TCR beta cDNA libraries. Input amounts of roughly 1 to 10 million T cells were used. These gave approximately 500,000 cDNA molecules, so each molecule approximated one T cell. TCRdb reprocessed the PCR reads via MiXCR and lists one record per CDR3 protein. This table holds hundreds of thousands of distinct CDR3 sequences, roughly 30% found once. The length of the CDR3 is 17 residues. Germline assignment: CDR1 MNHNS and CDR2 SASEGT. The junction had 19 bases not matched to a gene; V was cut back by 7 bases and J by 5 bases. Details on this clonotype: Its target is not known.

The chain employs TRBV6-1 and TRBJ1-1, with 7 bases matching TRBD1. Sequences were obtained from blood. This sequence was found in a girl between 5 and 17 years old with multiple sclerosis. This CDR3 reads CASIGFRSDREGTEAFF. In DNA, the CDR3 is TGTGCCAGCATCGGTTTCCGCTCCGACAGGGAGGGAACTGAAGCTTTCTTT.